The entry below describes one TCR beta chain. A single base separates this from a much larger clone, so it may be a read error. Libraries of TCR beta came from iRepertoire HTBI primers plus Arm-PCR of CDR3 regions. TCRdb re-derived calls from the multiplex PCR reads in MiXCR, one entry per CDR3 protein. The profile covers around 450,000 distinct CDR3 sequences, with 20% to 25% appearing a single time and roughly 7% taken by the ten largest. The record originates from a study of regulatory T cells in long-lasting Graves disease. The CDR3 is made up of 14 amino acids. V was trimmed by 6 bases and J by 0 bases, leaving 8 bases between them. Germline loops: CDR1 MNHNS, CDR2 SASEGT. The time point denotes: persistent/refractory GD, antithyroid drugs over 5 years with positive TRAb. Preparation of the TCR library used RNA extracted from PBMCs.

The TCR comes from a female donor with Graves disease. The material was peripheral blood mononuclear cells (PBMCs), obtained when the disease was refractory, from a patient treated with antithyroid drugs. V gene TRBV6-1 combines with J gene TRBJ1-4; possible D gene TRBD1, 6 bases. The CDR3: CASRNRATNEKLFF. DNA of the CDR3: TGTGCCAGCAGGAACAGGGCAACTAATGAAAAACTGTTTTTT.